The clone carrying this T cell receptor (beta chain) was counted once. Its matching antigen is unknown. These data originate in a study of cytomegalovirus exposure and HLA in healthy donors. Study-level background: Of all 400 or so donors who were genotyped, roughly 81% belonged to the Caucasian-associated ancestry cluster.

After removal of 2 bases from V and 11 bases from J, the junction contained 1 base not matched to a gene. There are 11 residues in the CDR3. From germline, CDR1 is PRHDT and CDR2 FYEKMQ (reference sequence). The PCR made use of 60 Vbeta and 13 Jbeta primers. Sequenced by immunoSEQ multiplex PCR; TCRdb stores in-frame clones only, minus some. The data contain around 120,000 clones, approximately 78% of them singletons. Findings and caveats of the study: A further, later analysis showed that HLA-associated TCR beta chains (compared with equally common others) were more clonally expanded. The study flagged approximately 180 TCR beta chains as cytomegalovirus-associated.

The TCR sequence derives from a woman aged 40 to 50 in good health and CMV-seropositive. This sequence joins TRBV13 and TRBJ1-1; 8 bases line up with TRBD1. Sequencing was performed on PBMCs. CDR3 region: CASSLRQGAFF. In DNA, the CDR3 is TGTGCCAGCAGCTTACGACAGGGGGCTTTCTTT.